This T cell receptor (beta chain) was identified during a study of regulatory T cells in long-lasting Graves disease. Germline-derived CDR1 and CDR2 are PRHDT and FYEKMQ (reference sequence). CDR3 size: 16 residues. Germline trimming cut 3 bases from V and 3 bases from J; bases unmatched to any gene: 11. Relying on iRepertoire HTBI primers and Arm-PCR of CDR3 regions, the team built TCR beta libraries. Original handling: Throughout the samples, researchers identified 60 to 70 TRBV and approximately 15 TRBJ segments. TCRdb independently ran MiXCR on the multiplex PCR reads; one entry per CDR3 protein. The V and J calls and clone size come from TCRdb's table, not from the authors' own analysis. Here the sample spans roughly 560,000 distinct CDR3 sequences, 15% to 20% being singletons. Specified time point: newly diagnosed GD, antithyroid drugs for less than 3 months. Extracted RNA from PBMCs served as the source of the TCR library. EDTA tubes received approximately 9 milliliters of drawn peripheral blood.

This clonotype appeared many times. These same records also appear under a second study, on T cells in Graves' hyperthyroidism and ophthalmopathy. As that report states: Within blood appeared most thyroid clonotypes that had expanded above 0.001.

This chain joins TRBV13 and TRBJ2-7; 7 nucleotides align to TRBD2. The sequences come from peripheral blood mononuclear cells (PBMCs), collected at new diagnosis, from a patient treated with antithyroid drugs. This TCR derives from a woman aged 35-65 years with Graves disease. This CDR3 is CASSFTRRGGGYEQYF. Written as DNA, the CDR3 is TGTGCCAGCAGCTTCACCCGGCGGGGCGGGGGCTACGAGCAGTACTTC.